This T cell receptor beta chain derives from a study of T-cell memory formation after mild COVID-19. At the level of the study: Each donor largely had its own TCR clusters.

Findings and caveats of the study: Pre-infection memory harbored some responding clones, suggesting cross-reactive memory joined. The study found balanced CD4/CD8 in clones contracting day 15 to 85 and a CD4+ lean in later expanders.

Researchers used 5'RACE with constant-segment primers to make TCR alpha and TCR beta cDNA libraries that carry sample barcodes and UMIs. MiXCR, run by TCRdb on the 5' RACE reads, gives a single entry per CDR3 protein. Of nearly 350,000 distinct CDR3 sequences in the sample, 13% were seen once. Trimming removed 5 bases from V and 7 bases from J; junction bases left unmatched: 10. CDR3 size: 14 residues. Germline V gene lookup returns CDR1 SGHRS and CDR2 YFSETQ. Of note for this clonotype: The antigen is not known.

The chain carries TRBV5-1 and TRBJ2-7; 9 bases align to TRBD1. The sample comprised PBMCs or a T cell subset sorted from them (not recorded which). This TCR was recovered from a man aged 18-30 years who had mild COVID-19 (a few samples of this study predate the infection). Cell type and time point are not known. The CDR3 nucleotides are TGCGCCAGCAGTGGACAGGGGCCTACGGGAGAGCAGTACTTC. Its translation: CASSGQGPTGEQYF.